This record covers a single TCR beta chain. Primed by a sample-barcoded 5' primer and a J-beta primer mix, a second PCR proceeded for 7 to 11 cycles. TCRdb reprocessed the 5' RACE reads with MiXCR, giving one entry per CDR3 protein. The sample has approximately 360,000 distinct CDR3 sequences; roughly half are singletons. V gave up 2 bases and J gave up 3 bases, with 11 bases separating them. Germline V gene sequence: CDR1 SEHNR, CDR2 FQNEAQ (reference sequence). This CDR3 has 14 amino acids. This record comes from a study of blood T cells in healthy people across ages. About the research overall: About one barcoded beta molecule per two T cells was captured by template switching.

Isolating PBMCs gave at least 6.5 million of these cells per sample. Sample: blood. The TCR was taken from a man aged 55 to 70 in good health. The gene calls are TRBV7-9 and TRBJ2-7; D call uncertain. CDR3 in DNA: TGTGCCAGCAGCTTATCAGTTGCTGGCTACGAGCAGTACTTC. Translation gives CASSLSVAGYEQYF.